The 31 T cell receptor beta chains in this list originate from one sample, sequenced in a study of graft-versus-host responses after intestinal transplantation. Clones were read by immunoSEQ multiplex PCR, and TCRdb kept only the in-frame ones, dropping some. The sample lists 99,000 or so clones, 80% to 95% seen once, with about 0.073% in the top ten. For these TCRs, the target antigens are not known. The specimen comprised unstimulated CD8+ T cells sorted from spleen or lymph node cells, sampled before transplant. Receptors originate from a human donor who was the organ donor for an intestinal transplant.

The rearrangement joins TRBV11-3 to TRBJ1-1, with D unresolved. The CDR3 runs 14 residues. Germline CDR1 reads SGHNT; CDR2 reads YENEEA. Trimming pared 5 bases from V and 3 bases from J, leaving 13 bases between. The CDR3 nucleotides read TGTGCCAGCAGCGACGTCGGCGGAGACACTGAAGCTTTCTTT. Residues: CASSDVGGDTEAFF.

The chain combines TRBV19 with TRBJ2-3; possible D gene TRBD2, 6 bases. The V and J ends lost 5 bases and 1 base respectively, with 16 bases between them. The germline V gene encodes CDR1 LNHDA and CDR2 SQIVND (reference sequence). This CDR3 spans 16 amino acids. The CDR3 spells CASSEIGSLGTDTQYF. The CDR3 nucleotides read TGTGCCAGTAGTGAAATCGGGAGCCTCGGCACAGATACGCAGTATTTT.

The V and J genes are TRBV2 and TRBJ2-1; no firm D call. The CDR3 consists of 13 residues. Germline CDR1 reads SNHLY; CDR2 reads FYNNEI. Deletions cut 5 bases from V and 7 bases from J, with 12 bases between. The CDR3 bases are TGTGCCAGCAGTAGTAGCTGGGTGAATGAGCAGTTCTTC. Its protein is CASSSSWVNEQFF.

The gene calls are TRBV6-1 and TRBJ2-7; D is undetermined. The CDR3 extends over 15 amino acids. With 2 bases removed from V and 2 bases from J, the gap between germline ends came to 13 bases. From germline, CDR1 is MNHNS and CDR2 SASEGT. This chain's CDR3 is CASSERPGYPYEQYF. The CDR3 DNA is TGTGCCAGCAGTGAACGTCCAGGTTACCCCTACGAGCAGTACTTC.

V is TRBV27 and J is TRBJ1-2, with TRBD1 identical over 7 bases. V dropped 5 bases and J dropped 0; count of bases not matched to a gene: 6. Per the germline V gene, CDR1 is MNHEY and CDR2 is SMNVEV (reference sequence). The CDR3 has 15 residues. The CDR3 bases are TGTGCCAGCAGTCCCCGGGACAGACCTAACTATGGCTACACCTTC. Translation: CASSPRDRPNYGYTF.

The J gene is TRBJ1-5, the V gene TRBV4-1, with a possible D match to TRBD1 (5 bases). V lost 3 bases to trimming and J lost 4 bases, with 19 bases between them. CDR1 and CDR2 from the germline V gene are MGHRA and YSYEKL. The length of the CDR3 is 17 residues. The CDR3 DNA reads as TGCGCCAGCAGCCACGTCCCCCTTTTCAAGGGGAATCAGCCCCAGCATTTT. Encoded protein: CASSHVPLFKGNQPQHF.

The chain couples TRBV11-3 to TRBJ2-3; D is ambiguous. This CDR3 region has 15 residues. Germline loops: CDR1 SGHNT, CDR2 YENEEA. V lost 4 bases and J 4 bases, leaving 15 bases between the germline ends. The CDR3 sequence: CASSSLHLIPDTQYF. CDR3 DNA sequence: TGTGCCAGCAGCTCACTACATCTTATCCCAGATACGCAGTATTTT. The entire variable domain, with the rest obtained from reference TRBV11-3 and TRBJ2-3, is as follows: EAGVVQSPRYKIIEKKQPVAFWCNPISGHNTLYWYLQNLGQGPELLIRYENEEAVDDSQLPKDRFSAERLKGVDSTLKIQPAELGDSAVYLCASSSLHLIPDTQYFGPGTRLTVL.

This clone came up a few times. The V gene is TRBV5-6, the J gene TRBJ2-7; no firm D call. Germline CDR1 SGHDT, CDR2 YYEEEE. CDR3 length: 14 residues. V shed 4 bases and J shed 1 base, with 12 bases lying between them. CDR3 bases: TGTGCCAGCAGCCGTGGAGCCCAGTCCTACGAGCAGTACTTC. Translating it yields CASSRGAQSYEQYF.

CDR3 bases: TGTGCCAGCTTCAGGGAACTATTTAACTATGGCTACACCTTC. Encoded protein: CASFRELFNYGYTF. The V call is TRBV7-2, the J call TRBJ1-2; D perhaps matches TRBD1 (5 bases). Trimming stripped 8 bases from V and 1 base from J, with 14 bases between. This CDR3 region has 14 residues. CDR1 and CDR2 from the germline V gene are SGHTA and FQGNSA.

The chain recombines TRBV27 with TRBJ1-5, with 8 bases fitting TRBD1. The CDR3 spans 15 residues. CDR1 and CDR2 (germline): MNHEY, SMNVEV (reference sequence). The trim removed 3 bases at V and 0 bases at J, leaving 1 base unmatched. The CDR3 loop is CASSLTGDSNQPQHF. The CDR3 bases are TGTGCCAGCAGTTTGACAGGGGATAGCAATCAGCCCCAGCATTTT.

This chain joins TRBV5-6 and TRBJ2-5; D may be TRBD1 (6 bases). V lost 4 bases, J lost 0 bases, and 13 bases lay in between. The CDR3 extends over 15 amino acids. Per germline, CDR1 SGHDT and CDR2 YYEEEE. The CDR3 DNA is TGTGCCAGCAGCCCACCCGGGACAAACCAAGAGACCCAGTACTTC. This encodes CASSPPGTNQETQYF.

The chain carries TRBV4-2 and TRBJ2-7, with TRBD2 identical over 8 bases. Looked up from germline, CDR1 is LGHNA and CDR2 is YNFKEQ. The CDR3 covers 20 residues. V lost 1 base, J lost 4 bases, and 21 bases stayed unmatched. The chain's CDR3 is CASSQAESRLTGTSVYEQYF. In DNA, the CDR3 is TGTGCCAGCAGCCAAGCTGAATCAAGACTGACCGGGACTAGTGTTTACGAGCAGTACTTC.

This CDR3 is CASSLDPLAPTYNEQFF. CDR3 sequence (DNA): TGTGCCAGCAGCTTAGACCCCCTAGCGCCAACCTACAATGAGCAGTTCTTC. This rearrangement joins TRBV13 to TRBJ2-1, with D maybe TRBD2 (6 bases). Trimming pared 1 base from V and 2 bases from J, leaving 15 bases between. The length of the CDR3 is 17 residues. CDR1 is PRHDT, CDR2 FYEKMQ, per germline (reference sequence).

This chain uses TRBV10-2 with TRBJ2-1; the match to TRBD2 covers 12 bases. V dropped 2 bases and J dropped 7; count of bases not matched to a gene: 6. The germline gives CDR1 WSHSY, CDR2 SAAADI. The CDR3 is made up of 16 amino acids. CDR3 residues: CASSETTSGSQNEQFF. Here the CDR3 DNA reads TGCGCCAGCAGTGAGACGACTAGCGGGAGTCAAAATGAGCAGTTCTTC.

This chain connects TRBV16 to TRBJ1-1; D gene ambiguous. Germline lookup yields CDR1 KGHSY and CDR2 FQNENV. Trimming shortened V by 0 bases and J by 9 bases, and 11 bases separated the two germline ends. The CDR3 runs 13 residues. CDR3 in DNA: TGTGCCAGCAGCCAATCATTGTCAGGCAAAGCTTTCTTT. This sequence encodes CASSQSLSGKAFF.

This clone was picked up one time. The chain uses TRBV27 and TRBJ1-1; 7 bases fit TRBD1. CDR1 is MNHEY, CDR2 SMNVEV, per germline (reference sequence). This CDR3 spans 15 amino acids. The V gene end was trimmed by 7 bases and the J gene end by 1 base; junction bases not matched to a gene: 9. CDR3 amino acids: CASIRSGTANTEAFF. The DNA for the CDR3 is TGTGCCAGCATTCGATCCGGGACAGCGAACACTGAAGCTTTCTTT.

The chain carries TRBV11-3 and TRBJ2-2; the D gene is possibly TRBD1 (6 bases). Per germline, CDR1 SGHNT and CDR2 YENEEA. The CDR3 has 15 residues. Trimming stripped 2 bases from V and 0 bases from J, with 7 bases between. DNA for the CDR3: TGTGCCAGCAGCTTAAACAGGGCGAACACCGGGGAGCTGTTTTTT. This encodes CASSLNRANTGELFF.

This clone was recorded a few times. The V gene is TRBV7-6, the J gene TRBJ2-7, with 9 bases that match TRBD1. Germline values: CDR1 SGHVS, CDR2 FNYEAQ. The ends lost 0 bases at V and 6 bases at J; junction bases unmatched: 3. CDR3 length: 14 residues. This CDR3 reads CASSLAGTGSEQYF. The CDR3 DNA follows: TGTGCCAGCAGCTTAGCGGGGACAGGGTCCGAGCAGTACTTC.

In DNA form, the CDR3 reads TGTGCCAGCAGCACTCGACAGAGTGAAGCTTTCTTT. Protein sequence: CASSTRQSEAFF. The rearrangement links TRBV11-2 to TRBJ1-1, with D perhaps matching TRBD1 (5 bases). This CDR3 region has 12 residues. CDR1 and CDR2 (germline): SGHAT, FQNNGV. Trimming left V 5 bases short and J 7 bases short, with 11 bases between.

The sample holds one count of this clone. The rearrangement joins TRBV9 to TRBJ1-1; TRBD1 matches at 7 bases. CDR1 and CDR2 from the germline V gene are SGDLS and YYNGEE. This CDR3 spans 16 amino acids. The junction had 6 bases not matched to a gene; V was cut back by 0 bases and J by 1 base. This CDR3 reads CASSVALGQKNTEAFF. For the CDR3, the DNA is TGTGCCAGCAGCGTAGCGTTGGGACAGAAGAACACTGAAGCTTTCTTT.

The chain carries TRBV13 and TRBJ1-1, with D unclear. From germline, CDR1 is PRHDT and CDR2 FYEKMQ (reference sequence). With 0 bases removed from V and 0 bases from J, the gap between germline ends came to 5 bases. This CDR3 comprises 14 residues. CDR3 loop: CASSLGLLNTEAFF. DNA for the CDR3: TGTGCCAGCAGCTTAGGACTGTTGAACACTGAAGCTTTCTTT.

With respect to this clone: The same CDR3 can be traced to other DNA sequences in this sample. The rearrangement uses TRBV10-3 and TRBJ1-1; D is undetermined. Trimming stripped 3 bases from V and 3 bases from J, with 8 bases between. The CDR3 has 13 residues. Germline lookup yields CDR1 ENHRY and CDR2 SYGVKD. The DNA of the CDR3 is TGTGCCATCAGTGAAACCGGGGACACTGAAGCTTTCTTT. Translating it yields CAISETGDTEAFF.

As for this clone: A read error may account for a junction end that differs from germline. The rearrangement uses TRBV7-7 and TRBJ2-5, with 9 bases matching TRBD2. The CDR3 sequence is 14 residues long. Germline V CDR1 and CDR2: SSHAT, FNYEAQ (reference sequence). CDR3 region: CASSLVLAGETQYF. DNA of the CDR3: TGTGCTAGCAGCTTAGTTCTAGCGGGGGAGACCCAGTACTTC.

CDR3 DNA: TGTGCCAGCAGTGAGGACAGGGGATCTGAAGCTTTCTTT. Its protein is CASSEDRGSEAFF. The rearrangement joins TRBV2 to TRBJ1-1; 9 nucleotides match TRBD1. The germline CDR1 and CDR2 sequences are SNHLY and FYNNEI. Trimming at V came to 3 bases and at J to 6 bases, leaving 2 bases not matched to a gene. The length of the CDR3 is 13 residues. Based on the CDR3 plus reference TRBV2 and TRBJ1-1, the full variable domain is EPEVTQTPSHQVTQMGQEVILRCVPISNHLYFYWYRQILGQKVEFLVSFYNNEISEKSEIFDDQFSVERPDGSNFTLKIRSTKLEDSAMYFCASSEDRGSEAFFGQGTRLTVV.

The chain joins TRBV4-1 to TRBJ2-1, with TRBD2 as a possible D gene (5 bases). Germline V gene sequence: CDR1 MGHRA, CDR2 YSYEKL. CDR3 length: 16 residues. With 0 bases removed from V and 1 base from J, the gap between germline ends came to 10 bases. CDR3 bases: TGCGCCAGCAGCCAAGAACCCCTAGCTTCCTACAATGAGCAGTTCTTC. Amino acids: CASSQEPLASYNEQFF.

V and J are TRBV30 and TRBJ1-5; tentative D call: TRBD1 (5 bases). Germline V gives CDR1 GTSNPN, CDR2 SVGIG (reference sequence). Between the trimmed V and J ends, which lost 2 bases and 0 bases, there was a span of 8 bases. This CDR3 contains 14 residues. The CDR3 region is CAWSIGASNQPQHF. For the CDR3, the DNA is TGTGCCTGGAGTATTGGGGCTAGCAATCAGCCCCAGCATTTT.

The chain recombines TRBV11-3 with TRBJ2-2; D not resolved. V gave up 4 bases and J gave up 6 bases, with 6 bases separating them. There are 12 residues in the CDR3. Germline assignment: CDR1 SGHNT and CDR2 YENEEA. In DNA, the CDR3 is TGTGCCAGCAGCTCCTCCGCCGGGGAGCTGTTTTTT. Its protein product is CASSSSAGELFF.

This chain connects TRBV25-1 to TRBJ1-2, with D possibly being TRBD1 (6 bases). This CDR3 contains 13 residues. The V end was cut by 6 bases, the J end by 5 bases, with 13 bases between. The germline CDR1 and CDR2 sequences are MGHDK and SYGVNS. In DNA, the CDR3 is TGTGCCAGCAGGGGAACAGGGATATATGGCTACACCTTC. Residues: CASRGTGIYGYTF.

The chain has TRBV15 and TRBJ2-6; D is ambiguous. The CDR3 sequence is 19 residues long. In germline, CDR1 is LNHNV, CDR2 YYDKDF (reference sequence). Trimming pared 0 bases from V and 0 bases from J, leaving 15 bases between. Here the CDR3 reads CATSREAGLALSGANVLTF. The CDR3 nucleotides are TGTGCCACCAGCAGAGAGGCAGGTTTGGCTCTCTCTGGGGCCAACGTCCTGACTTTC.

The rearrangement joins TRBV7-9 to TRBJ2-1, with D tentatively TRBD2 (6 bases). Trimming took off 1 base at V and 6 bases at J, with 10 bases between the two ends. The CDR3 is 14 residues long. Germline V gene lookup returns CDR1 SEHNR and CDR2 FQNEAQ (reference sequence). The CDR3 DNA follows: TGTGCCAGCAGCTTAGGTGGAGCGGGCAATGAGCAGTTCTTC. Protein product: CASSLGGAGNEQFF.

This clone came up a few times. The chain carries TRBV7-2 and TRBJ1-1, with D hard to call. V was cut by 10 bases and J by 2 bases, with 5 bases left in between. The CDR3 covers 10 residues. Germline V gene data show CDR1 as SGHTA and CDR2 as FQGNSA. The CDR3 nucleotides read TGTGCCACCCATAACACTGAAGCTTTCTTT. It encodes CATHNTEAFF.